A selection of T cell receptor beta chains follows, all from one sample in a study of OX40 agonist ivuxolimab in advanced cancers. Repertoires were generated with immunoSEQ multiplex PCR, while TCRdb's copy carries only in-frame clones and drops some. The table shows 35,000 to 45,000 clones, with about 80% occurring only once. The sequences come from CD4+ or CD8+ T cells sorted from blood, collected in a trial of the OX40 agonist ivuxolimab. The receptors here all came from an adult with an advanced solid tumor such as melanoma, head and neck, liver or kidney cancer. The CDR3 runs from the conserved cysteine through the conserved F or W. The order of the fields is J gene, V gene, D gene, CDR3 protein, CDR3 DNA. The D gene is left open where the match is weak.

J gene: TRBJ1-5
V gene: TRBV7-9
D gene: -
CDR3 protein: CASSPDNQPQHF
CDR3 DNA: TGTGCCAGCAGCCCCGACAATCAGCCCCAGCATTTT

J gene: TRBJ2-3
V gene: TRBV4-3
D gene: -
CDR3 protein: CASSQGSASDTQYF
CDR3 DNA: TGCGCCAGCAGCCAAGGTTCGGCGTCAGATACGCAGTATTTT

J gene: TRBJ2-3
V gene: TRBV19
D gene: TRBD1
CDR3 protein: CASSDWDRQSSMNTQYF
CDR3 DNA: TGTGCCAGTAGTGACTGGGACAGGCAATCCTCGATGAATACGCAGTATTTT

J gene: TRBJ1-1
V gene: TRBV30
D gene: -
CDR3 protein: CAWSATENTEAFF
CDR3 DNA: TGTGCCTGGAGTGCGACAGAAAACACTGAAGCTTTCTTT

J gene: TRBJ2-2
V gene: TRBV9
D gene: -
CDR3 protein: CASSVGQTNTGELFF
CDR3 DNA: TGTGCCAGCAGCGTAGGACAGACTAACACCGGGGAGCTGTTTTTT

J gene: TRBJ1-3
V gene: TRBV6-6
D gene: -
CDR3 protein: CASSYSGVSGNTIYF
CDR3 DNA: TGTGCCAGCAGTTACTCGGGGGTCTCTGGAAACACCATATATTTT

J gene: TRBJ2-1
V gene: TRBV4-2
D gene: -
CDR3 protein: CASSQFLLDEQFF
CDR3 DNA: TGTGCCAGCAGCCAATTTCTACTAGACGAGCAGTTCTTC

J gene: TRBJ1-2
V gene: TRBV14
D gene: -
CDR3 protein: CASSQVWYGYTF
CDR3 DNA: TGTGCCAGCAGCCAAGTTTGGTATGGCTACACCTTC

J gene: TRBJ2-2
V gene: TRBV5-6
D gene: -
CDR3 protein: CASSLFRTNTGELFF
CDR3 DNA: TGTGCCAGCAGCCTCTTCAGGACGAACACCGGGGAGCTGTTTTTT

J gene: TRBJ2-1
V gene: TRBV28
D gene: -
CDR3 protein: CASSSPRRKTLTSYNEQFF
CDR3 DNA: TGTGCCAGCAGTTCCCCACGAAGAAAGACCTTGACCTCCTACAATGAGCAGTTCTTC

J gene: TRBJ2-7
V gene: TRBV11-2
D gene: -
CDR3 protein: CASSLIGGLSSYEQYF
CDR3 DNA: TGTGCCAGCAGCTTAATCGGAGGGCTGAGCTCCTACGAGCAGTACTTC